Shown below are 31 T cell receptor beta chains from a single sample sequenced in a study of identical twins. A single record per CDR3 protein comes from TCRdb applying MiXCR to the 5' RACE reads. The sample consists of about 470,000 distinct CDR3 sequences, about 24% of them appearing once. These records were also assigned to another study, of T cells expressing NK-cell markers.

Sequenced sample: CD4+ T cells sorted from blood. These receptor sequences come from a woman aged 18-29 years in good health.

The sample holds a few counts of this clonotype. The rearrangement uses TRBV7-2 and TRBJ2-1; D is ambiguous. V lost 5 bases and J 8 bases, leaving 10 bases between the germline ends. The CDR3 consists of 12 residues. The germline V gene encodes CDR1 SGHTA and CDR2 FQGNSA. DNA for the CDR3: TGTGCCAGCAGCCGTCAATACGATGAGCAGTTCTTC. This translates into CASSRQYDEQFF.

This clonotype turned up a few times. The V and J genes are TRBV12-3 or TRBV12-4 and TRBJ2-1; tentative D call: TRBD2 (5 bases). Trimming took off 4 bases at V and 10 bases at J, with 14 bases between the two ends. This CDR3 has 13 residues. The CDR3 region is CASSWQEVDEQFF. CDR3 in DNA: TGTGCCAGCAGTTGGCAGGAGGTCGACGAGCAGTTCTTC.

This clonotype was picked up a small number of times. The chain combines TRBV7-9 with TRBJ1-1, with D perhaps matching TRBD1 (5 bases). Between the trimmed V and J ends, which lost 8 bases and 0 bases, there was a span of 13 bases. This CDR3 comprises 14 residues. Germline-derived CDR1 and CDR2 are SEHNR and FQNEAQ (reference sequence). CDR3 bases: TGTGCCAGCGGGTTGGACACCGTGAACACTGAAGCTTTCTTT. Translation gives CASGLDTVNTEAFF.

This clonotype was counted between two and nine times. The J gene is TRBJ2-4, the V gene TRBV12-3 or TRBV12-4; a weak D match, TRBD1 (6 bases). With 3 bases removed from V and 6 bases from J, the gap between germline ends came to 12 bases. The CDR3 loop spans 14 amino acids. The CDR3 nucleotides read TGTGCCAGCAGTTTGTCGGGACAAGGAAACATTCAGTACTTC. Translated, it gives CASSLSGQGNIQYF.

This clonotype was detected a few times. The J gene is TRBJ2-3, the V gene TRBV20-1; 7 bases align to TRBD2. After removal of 4 bases from V and 8 bases from J, the junction contained 15 bases not matched to a gene. CDR1 and CDR2 (germline): DFQATT, SNEGSKA (reference sequence). The CDR3 sequence is 15 residues long. In nucleotides, the CDR3 is TGCAGTGCTATAGTCGGGAGGCCCCAGGGAGGTACGCAGTATTTT. This gives the protein CSAIVGRPQGGTQYF.

This chain links TRBV4-1 with TRBJ2-7, with no clear D. CDR3 length equals 14 residues. V lost 0 bases, J lost 4 bases, and 10 bases lay in between. Germline CDR1 reads MGHRA; CDR2 reads YSYEKL. The CDR3 reads CASSQEALGYEQYF. The CDR3 nucleotides are TGCGCCAGCAGCCAAGAAGCCCTTGGGTACGAGCAGTACTTC.

This clonotype was observed a few times. The chain carries TRBV20-1 and TRBJ1-2; 9 bases align to TRBD1. The CDR3 is made up of 13 amino acids. After removal of 2 bases from V and 8 bases from J, the junction contained 6 bases not matched to a gene. Germline V lookup: CDR1 DFQATT, CDR2 SNEGSKA (reference sequence). The CDR3 coding sequence is TGCAGTGCTAGATTGGGACAGGGTAACGGCTACACCTTC. Its translation is CSARLGQGNGYTF.

This clonotype was counted only a few times. The chain employs TRBV11-3 and TRBJ1-4; 8 bases agree with TRBD1. Looked up from germline, CDR1 is SGHNT and CDR2 is YENEEA. V was clipped by 3 bases and J by 4 bases; unmatched bases: 1. CDR3 length: 14 amino acids. The CDR3 region has the DNA TGTGCCAGCAGCTTGGACAGGGTTAATGAAAAACTGTTTTTT. This encodes CASSLDRVNEKLFF.

Many counts were recorded for this clonotype. The chain is built from TRBV3-1 and TRBJ1-2; 10 bases fit TRBD1. Germline V lookup: CDR1 LGHDT, CDR2 YNNKEL (reference sequence). The length of the CDR3 is 14 residues. The V gene end was trimmed by 2 bases and the J gene end by 6 bases; junction bases not matched to a gene: 3. CDR3 sequence: CASSQRDRGDGYTF. Here the CDR3 DNA reads TGTGCCAGCAGCCAAAGGGACAGGGGCGATGGCTACACCTTC.

This clonotype was recorded a few times. V gene TRBV2 combines with J gene TRBJ2-7; TRBD1 matches 7 bases. This CDR3 has 13 residues. With 7 bases clipped from V and 1 base from J, the junction kept 4 bases outside the gene matches. Germline CDR1 is SNHLY and CDR2 is FYNNEI. The CDR3 DNA is TGTGCCAGCAATCCGGGACAGTCCTACGAGCAGTACTTC. Translation gives CASNPGQSYEQYF.

The chain couples TRBV24-1 to TRBJ2-3, with TRBD1 identical over 7 bases. CDR1 is KGHDR and CDR2 is SFDVKD in the germline V gene. Trimming removed 7 bases from V and 6 bases from J; junction bases left unmatched: 6. This CDR3 contains 13 residues. The CDR3 sequence: CATRDRWNDTQYF. DNA of the CDR3: TGTGCCACCAGGGACAGGTGGAATGATACGCAGTATTTT.

The chain combines TRBV6-2 or TRBV6-3 with TRBJ2-3; 9 bases match TRBD2. Germline CDR1 MNHEY, CDR2 SVGEGT. The CDR3 is 15 residues long. With V trimmed by 4 bases and J by 8 bases, 10 bases remained unmatched. CDR3: CASSSAGLATITQYF. For the CDR3, the DNA is TGTGCCAGCAGTTCGGCTGGACTAGCGACTATTACGCAGTATTTT.

This clonotype turned up a few times. The chain employs TRBV7-2 and TRBJ2-7; D may be TRBD1 (5 bases). This CDR3 region has 15 residues. With 1 base removed from V and 3 bases from J, the gap between germline ends came to 13 bases. In germline, CDR1 is SGHTA, CDR2 FQGNSA. The CDR3: CASSLVGQGSYEQYF. The CDR3 DNA is TGTGCCAGCAGCTTAGTGGGTCAGGGTAGCTACGAGCAGTACTTC.

The genes are TRBV6-1 and TRBJ2-7, with 8 bases that match TRBD1. The J segment lost 6 bases and the V segment lost 4 bases, leaving 5 bases of the junction unmatched. Germline values: CDR1 MNHNS, CDR2 SASEGT. The CDR3 runs to 13 residues. The CDR3 loop reads CASSGTGSSEQYF. The DNA of the CDR3 is TGTGCCAGCAGTGGGACAGGGTCGAGCGAGCAGTACTTC.

The rearrangement links TRBV20-1 to TRBJ2-7; 7 bases match TRBD1. This CDR3 is built from 14 residues. Per the germline V gene, CDR1 is DFQATT and CDR2 is SNEGSKA (reference sequence). J gave up 3 bases and V 7 bases, and 12 bases lay outside the gene matches. As DNA, the CDR3 is TGCAGTGTAAAGCCGAAGGACAGGTTCTACGAGCAGTACTTC. Its protein is CSVKPKDRFYEQYF.

This clonotype came up many times. The gene calls are TRBV5-1 and TRBJ2-7; D unresolved. The CDR3 covers 13 residues. Germline V gene data show CDR1 as SGHRS and CDR2 as YFSETQ. The V end was cut by 0 bases, the J end by 3 bases, with 7 bases between. The CDR3 DNA is TGCGCCAGCAGCTTGGCGTCGGGCTACGAGCAGTACTTC. It is translated as CASSLASGYEQYF.

The chain has TRBV6-1 and TRBJ2-2; TRBD1 or TRBD2 may be the D gene (5 bases each). Between the trimmed V and J ends, which lost 7 bases and 6 bases, there was a span of 12 bases. CDR3 length: 13 residues. The germline CDR1 and CDR2 sequences are MNHNS and SASEGT. The CDR3 DNA sequence: TGTGCCAGCACGCAGGGACGGTCCGGGGAGCTGTTTTTT. Amino acids: CASTQGRSGELFF.

This clonotype was picked up a small number of times. The chain has TRBV5-5 and TRBJ2-3; 11 nucleotides line up with TRBD1. V gave up 0 bases and J gave up 6 bases; unmatched junction bases: 9. The CDR3 sequence is 17 residues long. Germline CDR1 and CDR2: SGHKS and YYEKEE (reference sequence). The CDR3 DNA reads as TGTGCCAGCAGCTTGGAAGGACAGGGGGCACTTCGGGATACGCAGTATTTT. It yields the protein CASSLEGQGALRDTQYF.

V usage is TRBV11-2 and J usage is TRBJ2-3; 14 positions agree with TRBD2. This CDR3 has 19 residues. CDR1 is SGHAT and CDR2 is FQNNGV in the germline V gene. V lost 5 bases and J lost 2; bases outside the gene matches: 12. CDR3 loop: CASSLPRWTSGRNTDTQYF. The CDR3 DNA reads TGTGCCAGCAGCCTACCTAGGTGGACTAGCGGGAGGAACACAGATACGCAGTATTTT. Based on the CDR3 plus reference TRBV11-2 and TRBJ2-3, the full variable domain is EAGVAQSPRYKIIEKRQSVAFWCNPISGHATLYWYQQILGQGPKLLIQFQNNGVVDDSQLPKDRFSAERLKGVDSTLKIQPAKLEDSAVYLCASSLPRWTSGRNTDTQYFGPGTRLTVL.

Only a few counts were recorded for this clonotype. The genes are TRBV6-1 and TRBJ2-7; D unresolved. Germline assignment: CDR1 MNHNS and CDR2 SASEGT. Between the trimmed V and J ends, which lost 7 bases and 4 bases, there was a span of 14 bases. The CDR3 sequence is 13 residues long. CDR3 protein: CASKAVVRYEQYF. For the CDR3, the DNA is TGTGCCAGCAAGGCGGTCGTAAGGTACGAGCAGTACTTC.

The chain has TRBV10-3 and TRBJ2-7; 7 positions agree with TRBD1. Trimming took 5 bases from V and 5 from J; bases not matched to a gene: 0. CDR3 length equals 11 residues. Germline lookup yields CDR1 ENHRY and CDR2 SYGVKD. Here the CDR3 reads CAISTGDEQYF. For the CDR3, the DNA is TGTGCCATCAGTACAGGGGACGAGCAGTACTTC.

This clonotype has more than one count but fewer than ten. The rearrangement links TRBV5-4 to TRBJ2-2; tentative D call: TRBD1 (7 bases). This CDR3 contains 16 residues. Germline values: CDR1 SGHNT, CDR2 YYREEE (reference sequence). Trimming stripped 4 bases from V and 3 bases from J, with 16 bases between. As DNA, the CDR3 is TGTGCCAGCAGCGGGTCCTCAGGGGGGTACACCGGGGAGCTGTTTTTT. The encoded protein is CASSGSSGGYTGELFF. The entire variable domain, with the rest obtained from reference TRBV5-4 and TRBJ2-2, is as follows: ETGVTQSPTHLIKTRGQQVTLRCSSQSGHNTVSWYQQALGQGPQFIFQYYREEENGRGNFPPRFSGLQFPNYSSELNVNALELDDSALYLCASSGSSGGYTGELFFGEGSRLTVL.

This clonotype was seen only a few times. V usage is TRBV20-1 and J usage is TRBJ2-1; perhaps TRBD2 as D (6 bases). The CDR3 sequence is 14 residues long. V was cut by 0 bases and J by 4 bases, with 10 bases left in between. Germline V lookup: CDR1 DFQATT, CDR2 SNEGSKA (reference sequence). The DNA for the CDR3 is TGCAGTGCTAGAGATCACGGGAGTTACAATGAGCAGTTCTTC. It translates to CSARDHGSYNEQFF.

This clonotype was observed a handful of times. This sequence joins TRBV3-1 and TRBJ2-2, with 7 positions matching TRBD1. The V and J ends lost 1 base and 1 base, in that order; junction bases with no gene match: 6. The length of the CDR3 is 17 residues. The germline CDR1 and CDR2 sequences are LGHDT and YNNKEL (reference sequence). The CDR3 region is CASSQAGTALNTGELFF. As DNA, the CDR3 is TGTGCCAGCAGCCAAGCCGGGACAGCACTGAACACCGGGGAGCTGTTTTTT.

This clonotype has a handful of counts. The chain couples TRBV12-3 or TRBV12-4 to TRBJ2-3; weak D call: TRBD1 (11 bases). V was clipped by 4 bases and J by 2 bases, with 28 bases between them. This CDR3 is 20 amino acids long. DNA for the CDR3: TGTGCCAGCAGTTCTAGGACAGGGGGCATAGCGGGAGGACACACAGATACGCAGTATTTT. Protein sequence: CASSSRTGGIAGGHTDTQYF.

This clonotype was observed a handful of times. The chain recombines TRBV29-1 with TRBJ2-1, with TRBD2 matching over 7 bases. V was clipped by 3 bases and J by 0 bases; unmatched bases: 2. CDR1 is SQVTM, CDR2 ANQGSEA, per germline. This CDR3 contains 14 residues. The CDR3 DNA sequence: TGCAGCGTTGATGGGGGGGGCTCCTACAATGAGCAGTTCTTC. This translates into CSVDGGGSYNEQFF.

This chain uses TRBV2 with TRBJ2-3; the D call may be TRBD1 or TRBD2 (5 bases each). Between the trimmed V and J ends, which lost 6 bases and 4 bases, there was a span of 17 bases. The CDR3 covers 15 residues. Per germline, CDR1 SNHLY and CDR2 FYNNEI. The CDR3 sequence is CASRAPGRDPDTQYF. The CDR3, as DNA: TGTGCCAGCAGAGCCCCTGGACGGGACCCAGATACGCAGTATTTT.

V and J are TRBV20-1 and TRBJ2-7; no firm D call. Germline V gene sequence: CDR1 DFQATT, CDR2 SNEGSKA (reference sequence). The CDR3 runs to 13 residues. Trimming took off 3 bases at V and 3 bases at J, with 12 bases between the two ends. The CDR3 reads CSASPRSGYEQYF. CDR3 DNA: TGCAGTGCTAGTCCTCGCTCTGGCTACGAGCAGTACTTC.

This clonotype was detected only a few times. V is TRBV11-2 and J is TRBJ1-3; 9 positions agree with TRBD1. Germline CDR1 is SGHAT and CDR2 is FQNNGV. The CDR3 consists of 16 residues. V lost 4 bases to trimming and J lost 5 bases; unmatched junction nucleotides: 9. CDR3 DNA sequence: TGTGCCAGCAGCTCTATACCCGGGACAGGGAGAAACACCATATATTTT. It specifies CASSSIPGTGRNTIYF.

This clonotype appeared a few times. The chain recombines TRBV9 with TRBJ2-5; D not certain. Trimming shortened V by 3 bases and J by 4 bases, and 13 bases separated the two germline ends. CDR1 is SGDLS, CDR2 YYNGEE, per germline. This CDR3 region has 14 residues. CDR3: CASSADPVGETQYF. CDR3 DNA sequence: TGTGCCAGCAGCGCAGACCCCGTGGGAGAGACCCAGTACTTC.

The gene calls are TRBV6-5 and TRBJ2-3; 11 nucleotides match TRBD2. V dropped 6 bases and J dropped 5; count of bases not matched to a gene: 10. CDR1 MNHEY and CDR2 SVGAGI come from the germline V gene. The CDR3 runs to 16 residues. In DNA, the CDR3 is TGTGCCAGCAGCTATAGTAGCGGGGGGGTGGGAGATACGCAGTATTTT. It yields the protein CASSYSSGGVGDTQYF.